The source of this T cell receptor beta chain is a study of blood T cell repertoires in COVID-19. Study overall: There were acute and convalescent COVID-19 samples, and they came from the United States, Italy and Spain. Sources were T cells, B-cell-depleted T cells, or PBMCs; the material itself was cDNA or gDNA.

Trimming cost V 6 bases and J 5 bases, with 13 bases left between them. The V gene's germline CDR1 is SEHNR and CDR2 FQNEAQ (reference sequence). This CDR3 is 13 amino acids long. Under the authors' procedure: Amplification with reference gene primers provided the estimates of nucleated cell counts. The assay was immunoSEQ multiplex PCR, and TCRdb's table has in-frame clones only and misses some. The DNA gave D and trimming, while V, J and clone size come from that table. Of approximately 85,000 clones listed, around 90% are singletons. The rearrangement links TRBV7-9 to TRBJ2-5; D perhaps matches TRBD1 (6 bases). The sequence came from a woman older than 75 with active or convalescent COVID-19. Sequencing used peripheral blood. The CDR3, as DNA: TGTGCCAGCAGTCGCACAGGGACGGAGACCCAGTACTTC. Translation gives CASSRTGTETQYF.